This section outlines one T cell receptor (beta chain) sequence together with its context. No antigen is known for it. Clones were read by immunoSEQ multiplex PCR, and TCRdb kept only the in-frame ones, dropping some. The sample includes tens of thousands of clones, approximately 94% of them seen just once. This CDR3 comprises 16 residues. The data originate from a study of graft-versus-host responses after intestinal transplantation. Findings and caveats of the study: Graft-donor T cell macrochimerism in patients accompanied high graft-versus-host to host-versus-graft clonal ratios in allografts. Declines in HvG clones occurring early post-transplant were associated with peak circulating GvH clone levels. GvH clones appeared in recipient marrow, some first in ileum or blood.

The sample consisted of unstimulated CD8+ T cells sorted from spleen or lymph node cells, taken before intestinal transplant. This sequence originates from a human donor who received an intestinal transplant. The V and J genes are TRBV21-1 and TRBJ1-5; TRBD1 is the table's D call, not checked against the DNA. TRBV21-1 is a listed pseudogene. The DNA for the CDR3 is TGTGCCAGCAGCACCCGGACAGGGCATCATAGTCAGCCCCAGCATTTT. This encodes CASSTRTGHHSQPQHF.